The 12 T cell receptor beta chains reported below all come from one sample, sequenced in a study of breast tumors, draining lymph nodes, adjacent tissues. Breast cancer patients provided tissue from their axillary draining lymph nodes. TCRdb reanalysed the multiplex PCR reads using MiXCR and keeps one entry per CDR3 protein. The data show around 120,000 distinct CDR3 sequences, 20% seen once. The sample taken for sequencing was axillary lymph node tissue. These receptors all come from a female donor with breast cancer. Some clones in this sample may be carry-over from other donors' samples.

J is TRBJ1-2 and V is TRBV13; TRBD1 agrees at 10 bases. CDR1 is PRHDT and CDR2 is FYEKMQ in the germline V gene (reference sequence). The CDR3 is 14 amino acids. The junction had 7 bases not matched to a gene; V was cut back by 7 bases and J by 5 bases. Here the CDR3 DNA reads TGTGCCAGCACCGCACCGGGACAGGGGTATGGCTACACCTTC. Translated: CASTAPGQGYGYTF.

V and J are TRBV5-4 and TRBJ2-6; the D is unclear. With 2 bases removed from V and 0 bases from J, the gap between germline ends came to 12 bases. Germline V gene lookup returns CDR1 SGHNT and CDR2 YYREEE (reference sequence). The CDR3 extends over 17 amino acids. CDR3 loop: CASSFFLQNSGANVLTF. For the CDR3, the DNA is TGTGCCAGCAGCTTTTTTCTTCAGAACTCTGGGGCCAACGTCCTGACTTTC.

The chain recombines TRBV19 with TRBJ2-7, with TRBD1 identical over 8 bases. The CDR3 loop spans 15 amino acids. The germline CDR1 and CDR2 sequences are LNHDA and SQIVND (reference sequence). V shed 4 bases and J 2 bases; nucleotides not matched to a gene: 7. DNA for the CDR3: TGTGCCAGTAGTACAAGACAGGGGACGGCCTACGAGCAGTACTTC. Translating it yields CASSTRQGTAYEQYF.

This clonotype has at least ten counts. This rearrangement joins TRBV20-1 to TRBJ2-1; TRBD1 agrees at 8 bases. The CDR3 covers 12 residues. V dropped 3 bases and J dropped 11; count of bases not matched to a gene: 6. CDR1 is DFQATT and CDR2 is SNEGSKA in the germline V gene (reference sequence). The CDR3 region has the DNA TGCAGTGCTAGCCCGGGACAGGACAAGCAGTTCTTC. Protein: CSASPGQDKQFF.

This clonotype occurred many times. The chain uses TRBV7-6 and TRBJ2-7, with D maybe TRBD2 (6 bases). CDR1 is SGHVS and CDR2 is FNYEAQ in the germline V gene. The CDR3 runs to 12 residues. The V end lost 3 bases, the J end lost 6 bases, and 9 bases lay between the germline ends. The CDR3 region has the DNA TGTGCCAGCAGCTTTACCGGGGGCGAGCAGTACTTC. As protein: CASSFTGGEQYF.

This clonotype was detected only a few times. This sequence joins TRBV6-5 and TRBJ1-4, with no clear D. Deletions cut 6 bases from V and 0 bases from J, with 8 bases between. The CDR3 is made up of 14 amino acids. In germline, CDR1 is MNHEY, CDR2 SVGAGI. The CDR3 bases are TGTGCCAGCAGATGGACCGCAACTAATGAAAAACTGTTTTTT. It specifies CASRWTATNEKLFF.

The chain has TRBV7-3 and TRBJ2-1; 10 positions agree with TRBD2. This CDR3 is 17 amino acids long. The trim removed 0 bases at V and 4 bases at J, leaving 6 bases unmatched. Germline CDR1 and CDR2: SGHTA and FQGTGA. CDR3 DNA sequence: TGTGCCAGCAGCTTAACGGTTACTAGCGGGACTTACAATGAGCAGTTCTTC. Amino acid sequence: CASSLTVTSGTYNEQFF. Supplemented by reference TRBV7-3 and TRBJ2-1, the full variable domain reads GAGVSQTPSNKVTEKGKYVELRCDPISGHTALYWYRQSLGQGPEFLIYFQGTGAADDSGLPNDRFFAVRPEGSVSTLKIQRTERGDSAVYLCASSLTVTSGTYNEQFFGPGTRLTVL.

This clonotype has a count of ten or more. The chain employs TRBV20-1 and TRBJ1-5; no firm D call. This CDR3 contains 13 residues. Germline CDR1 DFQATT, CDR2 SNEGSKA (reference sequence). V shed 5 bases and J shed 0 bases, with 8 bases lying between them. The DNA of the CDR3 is TGCAGTGCTGGGCAGTTTAGCAATCAGCCCCAGCATTTT. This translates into CSAGQFSNQPQHF.

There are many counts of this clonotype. The CDR3 region is CASSSSGLAEETQYF. The CDR3 DNA reads as TGTGCCAGTAGCTCTTCAGGACTAGCGGAAGAGACCCAGTACTTC. The gene calls are TRBV19 and TRBJ2-5; TRBD2 matches 10 bases. The V and J ends lost 6 bases and 3 bases, in that order; junction bases with no gene match: 7. Germline lookup yields CDR1 LNHDA and CDR2 SQIVND (reference sequence). The CDR3 spans 15 residues.

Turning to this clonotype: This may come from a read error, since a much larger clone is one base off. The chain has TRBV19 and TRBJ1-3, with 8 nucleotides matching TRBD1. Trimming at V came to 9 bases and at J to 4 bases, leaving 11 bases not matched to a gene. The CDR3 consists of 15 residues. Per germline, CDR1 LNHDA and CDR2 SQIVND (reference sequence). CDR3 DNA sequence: TGTGCCAGCACTCCGGCCCGGACAGGGGGAAACACCATATATTTT. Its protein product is CASTPARTGGNTIYF.

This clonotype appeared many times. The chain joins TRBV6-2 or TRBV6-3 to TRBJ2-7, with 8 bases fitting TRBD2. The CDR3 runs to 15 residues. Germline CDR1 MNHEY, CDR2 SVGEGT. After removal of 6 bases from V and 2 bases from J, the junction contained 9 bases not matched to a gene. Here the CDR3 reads CASRRGLAGTYEQYF. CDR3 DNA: TGTGCCAGCAGACGCGGCCTAGCGGGTACCTACGAGCAGTACTTC.

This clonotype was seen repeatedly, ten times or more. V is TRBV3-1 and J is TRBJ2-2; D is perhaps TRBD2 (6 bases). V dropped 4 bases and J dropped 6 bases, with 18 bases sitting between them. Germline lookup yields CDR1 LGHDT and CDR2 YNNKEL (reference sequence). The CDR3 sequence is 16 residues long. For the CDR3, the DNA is TGTGCCAGCAGCCCCGAGCGGGCCCCTCGACCCGGGGAGCTGTTTTTT. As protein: CASSPERAPRPGELFF.